These T cell receptor beta chains were read from a single sample in a study of blood T cell repertoires in COVID-19. Sequenced by immunoSEQ multiplex PCR; TCRdb stores in-frame clones only, minus some. The sample lists approximately 250,000 clones; 65% to 85% were seen once. Sample: peripheral blood. The receptors come from a human donor in a cohort sampled during active COVID-19. Each CDR3 is given with its conserved first and last residue. The D gene is left open where the match is weak. Size tells how often a clone was seen (once, few, many) or the class of an expanded clone, and some rows leave it out.

d_gene	abundance	v_gene	j_gene	CDR3nt	CDR3aa
TRBD1	-	TRBV9	TRBJ1-3	TGTGCCAGCAGTGCCAACCCCAGGGGGCGAGACGCTGGAAACACCATATATTTT	CASSANPRGRDAGNTIYF
TRBD1	-	TRBV10-3	TRBJ2-7	TGTGCCATCAGTGGGAAAGACAGGGCCTACGAGCAGTACTTC	CAISGKDRAYEQYF
TRBD1	-	TRBV5-1	TRBJ2-7	TGCGCCAGCAGCACGGGACAGGGGATCATCGAGCAGTACTTC	CASSTGQGIIEQYF
TRBD1	-	TRBV20-1	TRBJ1-4	TGCAGTGCTAGTTCAGGGGGGAATGAAAAACTGTTTTTT	CSASSGGNEKLFF
-	-	TRBV28	TRBJ1-2	TGTGCCAGCACCCCATTGGAGGGCTACACCTTC	CASTPLEGYTF
TRBD2	-	TRBV6-5	TRBJ2-7	TGTGCCAGCAGTTACGTCCGGAGCGGGGGGCTAGCGCAGTACTTC	CASSYVRSGGLAQYF
-	-	TRBV10-2	TRBJ1-2	TGCGCCAGCAGTGAGTCGTCCTCAGGAAATAATGGCTACACCTTC	CASSESSSGNNGYTF
TRBD1	-	TRBV24-1	TRBJ1-4	TGTGCCACCAGCGCTACAGGGGCGAAAGAAAAACTGTTTTTT	CATSATGAKEKLFF
TRBD1	-	TRBV27	TRBJ2-7	TGTGCCAGCAGTTTCAGGGGGCGAGGTAAAGGCTACGAGCAGTACTTC	CASSFRGRGKGYEQYF
TRBD2	few	TRBV6-4	TRBJ2-1	TGTGCCAGCAGTGACCGATCGACTGGGGGACTAGCGGGAGCTATCAATGAGCAGTTCTTC	CASSDRSTGGLAGAINEQFF
TRBD1	-	TRBV5-1	TRBJ1-4	TGCGCCAGCAGCCCCCGAGCAGGGACAGGTCCCACAACTAATGAAAAACTGTTTTTT	CASSPRAGTGPTTNEKLFF
-	-	TRBV7-8	TRBJ1-2	TGTGCCAGCAGCTTAAATCGCGGCAGGGGATTGAATGGCTACACCTTC	CASSLNRGRGLNGYTF
-	-	TRBV11-2	TRBJ2-7	TGTGCCAGCAGCTTACACACGGGGTCTTACGAGCAGTACTTC	CASSLHTGSYEQYF
-	-	TRBV6-5	TRBJ1-4	TGTGCCAGCAGGCCGGGTGCAGAAAAACTGTTTTTT	CASRPGAEKLFF
-	-	TRBV12-3/TRBV12-4	TRBJ1-1	TGTGCCAGCAGGGGAGCGAGAGCTTTCTTT	CASRGARAFF
-	-	TRBV18	TRBJ1-3	TGTGCCAGCTCGCGGGGGACGGATGGAAACACCATATATTTT	CASSRGTDGNTIYF
-	-	TRBV6-6	TRBJ1-2	TGTGCCAGCAGTTACGGCGGTCCGAGCTATGGCTACACCTTC	CASSYGGPSYGYTF
-	-	TRBV3-1/TRBV3-2	TRBJ2-2	TGTGCCAGCAGCCAAGGGCTAGCGAACACCGGGGAGCTGTTTTTT	CASSQGLANTGELFF
TRBD2	-	TRBV7-2	TRBJ2-1	TGTGCCAGCAGCCCCCAACCGGGACTAGCGTACAATGAGCAGTTCTTC	CASSPQPGLAYNEQFF
-	-	TRBV5-1	TRBJ2-7	TGCGCCAGCAGCTTGACGGTCCCGGGGTACGAGCAGTACTTC	CASSLTVPGYEQYF
-	few	TRBV19	TRBJ2-7	TGTGCCAGTAGCCGAGAATTCTACGAGCAGTACTTC	CASSREFYEQYF
-	-	TRBV7-8	TRBJ2-5	TGTGCCAGCAGCTCAACAGGGTTCCCGGGGACCCAGTACTTC	CASSSTGFPGTQYF
TRBD1	-	TRBV10-3	TRBJ2-5	TGTGCCATCAGTGATGGGACAGGTGTAGAGACCCAGTACTTC	CAISDGTGVETQYF
-	-	TRBV10-2	TRBJ2-3	TGCGCCAGCAGTGCCCCTAAAATGACAGGCGGCACAGATACGCAGTATTTT	CASSAPKMTGGTDTQYF
TRBD1	-	TRBV3-1/TRBV3-2	TRBJ2-3	TGTGCCAGCAGCCAAGCCCAGGGGGTAGAGACAGATACGCAGTATTTT	CASSQAQGVETDTQYF
-	-	TRBV27	TRBJ2-7	TGTGCCAGCAGTTTATGGTCGCACAGGGCCTCCTACGAGCAGTACTTC	CASSLWSHRASYEQYF
TRBD2	once	TRBV20-1	TRBJ2-7	TGCAGTGCGAGTAGCGGGGCTTACCGCGAGCAGTACTTC	CSASSGAYREQYF
-	-	TRBV2	TRBJ2-1	TGTGCCAGCGGACAAATCCCCTACAATGAGCAGTTCTTC	CASGQIPYNEQFF
TRBD2	-	TRBV9	TRBJ2-2	TGTGCCAGCAGCGTAGCCGCGGGGGGGCGAGGCGGGGAGCTGTTTTTT	CASSVAAGGRGGELFF
-	-	TRBV27	TRBJ1-1	TGTGCCAGCAGTTTCCAGGGGACGGACACTGAAGCTTTCTTT	CASSFQGTDTEAFF
-	-	TRBV24-1	TRBJ2-7	TGTGCCACCAGTGATTTTTCAGGGTCCGAGCAGTACTTC	CATSDFSGSEQYF
TRBD1	-	TRBV18	TRBJ1-5	TGTGCCAGCTCACCACCGCCAGGGGGTTGGGATCAGCCCCAGCATTTT	CASSPPPGGWDQPQHF
-	-	TRBV19	TRBJ1-5	TGTGCCAGTGCACAGGCTAATCAGCCCCAGCATTTT	CASAQANQPQHF
-	few	TRBV24-1	TRBJ2-7	TGTGCCACCAGTGACCTCAGGGACGGGGGTTTGGCTGAGCAGTACTTC	CATSDLRDGGLAEQYF
-	-	TRBV11-2	TRBJ2-7	TGTGCCAGCAGCTTATTTGGGACACCCATTTTAGAGCAGTACTTC	CASSLFGTPILEQYF
-	-	TRBV5-4	TRBJ1-2	TGTGCCAGCAGATTTCCGGGGGGCAGCTACACCTTC	CASRFPGGSYTF
-	-	TRBV7-8	TRBJ2-7	TGTGCCAGCAGCCGGGACACGGACCACGAGCAGTACTTC	CASSRDTDHEQYF
-	few	TRBV18	TRBJ2-5	TGTGCCAGCTCTCCGGGAGTAGAGACCCAGTACTTC	CASSPGVETQYF
TRBD2	-	TRBV6-6	TRBJ2-3	TGTGCCAGCAGACGCCTAGCGGGGGGATCTTCAGATACGCAGTATTTT	CASRRLAGGSSDTQYF
TRBD1	-	TRBV12-5	TRBJ1-2	TGTGCTAGTGGCACGGGGACAGGGCGTAACTATGGCTACACCTTC	CASGTGTGRNYGYTF
-	-	TRBV27	TRBJ1-3	TGTGCCAGCAGTTCTCCCTCTAGGGGAGGGGCAGGTGGAAACACCATATATTTT	CASSSPSRGGAGGNTIYF
-	many	TRBV4-1	TRBJ2-7	TGCGCCAGCAGCCAAGCCGCAGGATACTTGTACGAGCAGTACTTC	CASSQAAGYLYEQYF
-	-	TRBV7-6	TRBJ1-1	TGTGCCAGCAGCTTAGGTCGGGGGGCCGGGAGCACTGAAGCTTTCTTT	CASSLGRGAGSTEAFF
-	-	TRBV7-2	TRBJ1-2	TGTGCCAGCAGCTTAATGGGAACACTGGGGGGCTATGGCTACACCTTC	CASSLMGTLGGYGYTF
-	-	TRBV21-1	TRBJ1-1	TGTGCCAGCAGCATGCAGACGGACTCTAACACTGAAGCTTTCTTT	CASSMQTDSNTEAFF
-	-	TRBV20-1	TRBJ2-1	TGCAGTGCTAGAGACTATGAGCAGTTCTTC	CSARDYEQFF
-	-	TRBV2	TRBJ1-1	TGTGCCAGCAGTGTTAGGGGCTTTGGCACTGAAGCTTTCTTT	CASSVRGFGTEAFF
TRBD2	-	TRBV3-1/TRBV3-2	TRBJ2-2	TGTGCCAGCAGCCAAGTTCCTAGCGGAGGGGCTACCGGGGAGCTGTTTTTT	CASSQVPSGGATGELFF
-	-	TRBV7-9	TRBJ2-1	TGTGCCAGCAGCCCGAGGGGACTTTACAATGAGCAGTTCTTC	CASSPRGLYNEQFF